The entry that follows covers one TCR beta chain sequence. The record originates from a study of technical replicates of blood from a few donors. Profiling relied on immunoSEQ multiplex PCR, and the TCRdb table lists in-frame clones only, not all of them. The sample includes around 80,000 clones, about nine tenths of them seen just once. Trimming took 2 bases from V and 3 from J; bases not matched to a gene: 4. The germline CDR1 and CDR2 sequences are GTSNPN and SVGIG (reference sequence). The CDR3 has 15 amino acids. Sequenced input: T cells isolated from PBMCs. This chain uses TRBV30 with TRBJ2-2; 9 nucleotides align to TRBD1. The clonotype originates from a human donor in good health. The CDR3 is CAWSPGQGYTGELFF. The CDR3, as DNA: TGTGCCTGGAGTCCCGGACAGGGGTACACCGGGGAGCTGTTTTTT.